This record covers a single TCR beta chain. What it recognizes is unknown. Primers: 60 Vbeta forward and 13 Jbeta reverse. Assay: immunoSEQ multiplex PCR; the TCRdb copy retains only in-frame clones and omits some. Counted here are approximately 160,000 clones, approximately 80% occurring once; the ten biggest clones make up around 4.3%. The CDR3 is 14 residues long. CDR1 is MDHEN and CDR2 is SYDVKM in the germline V gene. These data originate in a study of cytomegalovirus exposure and HLA in healthy donors. General study findings and limits: Cytomegalovirus-associated status was assigned to approximately 160 TCR beta chains. Testing in vitro showed a few CMV-associated chains specific for CMV antigens. An analysis was carried out later, and it reportedly showed fewer N-insertions in an Asian-associated ancestry cluster than the approximately 610-donor mean. Most TCR sequences proved rare, with some public TCRs found in many donors.

The sequencing input was PBMCs. This rearrangement joins TRBV28 to TRBJ2-5, with D maybe TRBD2 (6 bases). The J call may be faulty, since TRBJ2-7 better matches the DNA end. This receptor was obtained from a woman aged 45-59 years in good health and CMV-seropositive. The CDR3 nucleotides are TGTGCCAGCAGCGGGACTCGACTTCTCTACGAGCAGTACTTC. Residues: CASSGTRLLYEQYF.